This T cell receptor (beta chain) was sequenced during a study of regulatory T cells in long-lasting Graves disease. For the study at large: Persistence in Graves' disease required over 5 years of antithyroid drugs plus positive TSH receptor antibodies.

The study, taken as a whole, reports: The study found persistent patients shared more public clonotypes (over 2,500) than new patients (roughly 880). The study found TRBV28, TRBJ1-2 and TRBJ2-5 favored in persistent disease.

HTBI primers from iRepertoire and Arm-PCR of CDR3 regions yielded the TCR beta libraries. In the original workflow: Sample data revealed fewer than 70 TRBV and 11 to 15 TRBJ segments. TCRdb analysed the multiplex PCR reads with MiXCR anew, one entry per CDR3 protein. These V and J calls are TCRdb output, not the study's own analysis. The sample includes almost 350,000 distinct CDR3 sequences, around 19% of them seen just once. The time point was: persistent/refractory GD, antithyroid drugs over 5 years with positive TRAb. Preparation of the TCR library used RNA extracted from PBMCs. V was shortened by 5 bases and J by 4 bases, with 15 bases between the two germline ends. Germline V gene data show CDR1 as SGHTA and CDR2 as FQGNSA. This CDR3 has 15 amino acids. To note about this clonotype: Its cognate antigen is unknown.

The sample was peripheral blood mononuclear cells (PBMCs), taken when the disease was refractory, from a patient treated with antithyroid drugs. The receptor's source is a female donor with Graves disease. The chain links TRBV7-2 to TRBJ1-5; TRBD1 is a possible D gene (6 bases). In nucleotides, the CDR3 is TGTGCCAGCAGCCTCGCGCAGGGGTTTAATCAGCCCCAGCATTTT. Encoded protein: CASSLAQGFNQPQHF.